Presented here are 4 T cell receptor beta chains from one specimen sequenced in a study of regulatory T cells in long-lasting Graves disease. Both iRepertoire HTBI primers and Arm-PCR of CDR3 regions were used to build the TCR beta libraries. Each CDR3 protein is one row after TCRdb ran MiXCR on the multiplex PCR reads. The sample carries roughly 510,000 distinct CDR3 sequences, 16% recorded once. Indicated time point: newly diagnosed GD, antithyroid drugs for less than 3 months. Generation of the TCR library employed RNA extracted from PBMCs. This same sample was also taken into another study, of T cells in Graves' hyperthyroidism and ophthalmopathy.

This material consisted of peripheral blood mononuclear cells (PBMCs), taken at new diagnosis, from a patient treated with antithyroid drugs. These receptors were taken from a man aged 18 to 30 with Graves disease.

There are a few counts of this clonotype. The rearrangement links TRBV9 to TRBJ2-1, with TRBD2 matching over 7 bases. From germline, CDR1 is SGDLS and CDR2 YYNGEE. Trimming at V came to 4 bases and at J to 7 bases, leaving 11 bases not matched to a gene. This CDR3 comprises 15 residues. The CDR3 protein is CASSSGRARLNEQFF. The DNA for the CDR3 is TGTGCCAGCAGCTCGGGGAGGGCCAGGTTAAATGAGCAGTTCTTC.

This clonotype occurred many times. The V gene is TRBV27, the J gene TRBJ1-4; TRBD1 is a possible D gene (5 bases). There are 19 residues in the CDR3. Per the germline V gene, CDR1 is MNHEY and CDR2 is SMNVEV (reference sequence). The V and J ends lost 5 bases and 0 bases respectively, with 22 bases between them. CDR3 amino acids: CASSALASGTGATNEKLFF. CDR3 bases: TGTGCCAGCAGTGCATTAGCCTCCGGGACCGGAGCAACTAATGAAAAACTGTTTTTT.

The CDR3, as DNA: TGTGCCAGCAGCTTGCCAGGTAACGCCCCAGGGGAGCCCCAGCATTTT. Translated: CASSLPGNAPGEPQHF. This rearrangement joins TRBV5-5 to TRBJ1-5, with D perhaps matching TRBD1 (6 bases). CDR1 is SGHKS and CDR2 is YYEKEE in the germline V gene (reference sequence). V lost 1 base to trimming and J lost 8 bases, with 19 bases between them. This CDR3 is built from 16 residues.

Details on this clonotype: With a much larger clone just one base away, this may be a read error. The CDR3 end shows no conserved phenylalanine or tryptophan, and so a read error is likely. The chain combines TRBV6-2 or TRBV6-3 with TRBJ2-7; 10 bases align to TRBD2. This CDR3 is built from 15 residues. Trimming removed 6 bases from V and 2 bases from J; junction bases left unmatched: 7. Germline V gene sequence: CDR1 MNHEY, CDR2 SVGEGT. The CDR3: CASSSGLAEPYEQYL. Written as DNA, the CDR3 is TGTGCCAGCAGCTCCGGACTAGCGGAACCCTACGAGCAGTACCTC.